This paragraph covers one T cell receptor (beta chain) sequence. Its antigen is currently not known. The record has no base qualities; no much larger clone is one base away. The data belong to a study of breast tumors, draining lymph nodes, adjacent tissues (dated by TCRdb to between 2015 and 2016). General notes on the study: TCR beta repertoires were compared across tumor, adjacent nontumor tissue and axillary lymph nodes obtained from breast cancer patients. The study was designed to assess the relationships and possible T-cell exchange between tumor, surrounding tissue and draining lymph node repertoires in human breast cancer.

Lymph node samples were obtained from the axillary draining lymph nodes of breast cancer patients. Trimming takes 6 bases off V and 5 bases off J; junction bases not matched to a gene: 11. CDR1 SGHRS and CDR2 YFSETQ are derived from the germline V gene. From the cysteine up to the phenylalanine, the CDR3 has a length of 17 residues. Solely the CDR3 DNA is kept, with 51 bases framed from the first base. The investigation overall reported the following: The conclusion that tumor T cells originate in lymph nodes was framed as consistent with a hypothesis rather than directly demonstrated. Tumor and nontumor tissue repertoires were found to be significantly more similar in luminal-like than in basal-like breast cancer. A scenario in which most tumor T cells derive from the lymph node and then expand within tumor tissue was judged to be consistent with the data. T-cell repertoire diversity in tumors was found to be lower than in lymph nodes but higher than in nontumor tissue, and preferential V and J gene usage was observed.

Instrument on record: Illumina HiSeq 2000. TCR beta chain libraries were generated by multiplex PCR amplification. The amplified TCR beta chain products were analyzed by high-throughput sequencing. TCRdb reran the public reads through fastp at Q25 and MiXCR, keeping productive beta chains. CDR3 protein sequences are deduplicated, and each keeps its most common genes and DNA. The sample profile shows roughly 260,000 distinct CDR3 sequences; about 30% of them were found once. The top ten hold 0.85% to 1.2% of the sample. This receptor was obtained from a female donor with breast cancer. Some clones in this sample may be carry-over from other donors' samples. Sequencing was performed on axillary lymph node tissue. The chain joins TRBV5-1 to TRBJ2-5; 15 bases in the middle match TRBD2. The bases read TGCGCCAGCACTCCGGGACTAGCGGGAGGTAACATGGAGACCCAGTACTTC. Its coded protein is CASTPGLAGGNMETQYF.